This entry lists 28 T cell receptor beta chains sequenced from one sample in a study of graft-versus-host responses after intestinal transplantation. These receptors lack a known antigen. Generated by immunoSEQ multiplex PCR, the TCRdb table keeps only in-frame clones and is missing some. This sample has 25,000 to 30,000 clones, with 82% found just once. The sequencing used unstimulated CD4+ T cells sorted from spleen or lymph node cells, collected before intestinal transplant. Receptors were obtained from a human donor who received an intestinal transplant.

This chain connects TRBV6-1 to TRBJ2-3; TRBD1 matches 8 bases. V lost 6 bases to trimming and J lost 5 bases; unmatched junction nucleotides: 7. The CDR3 runs to 14 residues. Germline lookup yields CDR1 MNHNS and CDR2 SASEGT. CDR3 residues: CASRADRVGDTQYF. The CDR3 nucleotides read TGTGCCAGCAGAGCGGACAGGGTAGGAGATACGCAGTATTTT.

The rearrangement uses TRBV18 and TRBJ1-2; possibly TRBD1 for D (5 bases). Germline loops: CDR1 KGHSH, CDR2 LQKENI. This CDR3 has 15 amino acids. The germline V and J ends were trimmed by 0 bases and 4 bases, with 12 bases remaining between them. CDR3 sequence: CASSPPGGEPYGYTF. CDR3 DNA: TGTGCCAGCTCACCACCGGGGGGGGAACCCTATGGCTACACCTTC. The full variable domain, with the rest looked up from reference TRBV18 and TRBJ1-2, is NAGVMQNPRHLVRRRGQEARLRCSPMKGHSHVYWYRQLPEEGLKFMVYLQKENIIDESGMPKERFSAEFPKEGPSILRIQQVVRGDSAAYFCASSPPGGEPYGYTFGSGTRLTVV.

This clone was counted once. The chain recombines TRBV6-5 with TRBJ2-7; 9 positions agree with TRBD1. The CDR3 is made up of 14 amino acids. Germline values: CDR1 MNHEY, CDR2 SVGAGI. V was pared by 6 bases and J by 2 bases, with 5 bases of the junction left unmatched. The DNA for the CDR3 is TGTGCCAGCAGAATCCGGGACAGGGCCTACGAGCAGTACTTC. Amino acid sequence: CASRIRDRAYEQYF.

This chain connects TRBV28 to TRBJ2-2; TRBD2 is a possible D gene (5 bases). Germline V gene sequence: CDR1 MDHEN, CDR2 SYDVKM. The CDR3 is 15 amino acids. Between the trimmed V and J ends, which lost 4 bases and 10 bases, there was a span of 19 bases. This chain's CDR3 is CASSSSGDRDLELFF. The CDR3 DNA is TGTGCCAGCAGTTCAAGCGGCGACCGTGACTTGGAGCTGTTTTTT.

The chain couples TRBV7-3 to TRBJ2-5, with D possibly TRBD2 on 7 matching bases. This CDR3 has 14 amino acids. Per germline, CDR1 SGHTA and CDR2 FQGTGA. With 3 bases removed from V and 3 bases from J, the gap between germline ends came to 11 bases. The CDR3 spells CASSLAGAKETQYF. The CDR3 nucleotides are TGTGCCAGCAGCTTGGCGGGGGCCAAAGAGACCCAGTACTTC.

This chain links TRBV6-5 with TRBJ2-3; no firm D call. CDR3 length: 14 amino acids. Germline CDR1 is MNHEY and CDR2 is SVGAGI. V lost 2 bases to trimming and J lost 1 base, with 7 bases between them. This chain's CDR3 is CASSYMDRTDTQYF. The CDR3 DNA reads as TGTGCCAGCAGTTACATGGACCGCACAGATACGCAGTATTTT.

The rearrangement links TRBV5-4 to TRBJ1-1; D possibly corresponds to TRBD1 (5 bases). V gave up 2 bases and J gave up 3 bases, with 8 bases separating them. Germline V gene lookup returns CDR1 SGHNT and CDR2 YYREEE (reference sequence). The CDR3 covers 13 residues. CDR3 nucleotides: TGTGCCAGCAGCTTCGACAGACACACTGAAGCTTTCTTT. Residues: CASSFDRHTEAFF.

The chain carries TRBV7-3 and TRBJ2-1, with 11 bases that match TRBD2. V lost 3 bases and J lost 5; bases outside the gene matches: 3. The germline gives CDR1 SGHTA, CDR2 FQGTGA. The CDR3 is 15 residues long. The CDR3 DNA is TGTGCCAGCAGCTTTAGCGGGGGGGTAAACAATGAGCAGTTCTTC. This sequence encodes CASSFSGGVNNEQFF. The whole variable domain, filled in from reference TRBV7-3 and TRBJ2-1, reads GAGVSQTPSNKVTEKGKYVELRCDPISGHTALYWYRQSLGQGPEFLIYFQGTGAADDSGLPNDRFFAVRPEGSVSTLKIQRTERGDSAVYLCASSFSGGVNNEQFFGPGTRLTVL.

The chain has TRBV2 and TRBJ2-7; 9 bases are a match to TRBD2. The germline CDR1 and CDR2 sequences are SNHLY and FYNNEI. J was trimmed by 1 base and V by 7 bases; bases with no gene match: 14. The CDR3 covers 17 residues. CDR3 sequence reads: CASTPMQAGGFSYEQYF. CDR3 coding DNA: TGTGCCAGCACCCCGATGCAGGCGGGGGGGTTTTCCTACGAGCAGTACTTC.

This clone is a singleton in its sample. The gene calls are TRBV6-1 and TRBJ2-6, with D uncertain. The V gene's germline CDR1 is MNHNS and CDR2 SASEGT. This CDR3 contains 13 residues. The germline V and J ends were trimmed by 3 bases and 4 bases, with 4 bases remaining between them. In nucleotides, the CDR3 is TGTGCCAGCAGTGAGTCCGGGGCCAACGTCCTGACTTTC. It yields the protein CASSESGANVLTF.

The sample holds one count of this clone. One end of the junction does not line up with germline, which may come from a read error. Other DNA sequences in this specimen translate into the identical CDR3. This rearrangement joins TRBV9 to TRBJ2-2, with 11 positions matching TRBD1. Looked up from germline, CDR1 is SGDLS and CDR2 is YYNGEE. There are 19 residues in the CDR3. The CDR3 loop reads CASSPRYRDRGGSTGELFF. CDR3 coding DNA: TGCGCCAGCAGCCCGCGGTACCGGGACAGGGGGGGCAGCACCGGGGAGCTGTTTTTT. The full variable domain, rest sourced from reference TRBV9 and TRBJ2-2, is DSGVTQTPKHLITATGQRVTLRCSPRSGDLSVYWYQQSLDQGLQFLIQYYNGEERAKGNILERFSAQQFPDLHSELNLSSLELGDSALYFCASSPRYRDRGGSTGELFFGEGSRLTVL.

V usage is TRBV6-5 and J usage is TRBJ2-1; possibly TRBD1 for D (6 bases). The germline V gene has CDR1 MNHEY and CDR2 SVGAGI. Trimming shortened V by 7 bases and J by 4 bases, and 11 bases separated the two germline ends. The CDR3 contains 13 residues. Here the CDR3 DNA reads TGTGCCAGCACCCAGGACAGTTACAATGAGCAGTTCTTC. This sequence encodes CASTQDSYNEQFF.

The chain employs TRBV19 and TRBJ2-3; 10 nucleotides match TRBD2. CDR3 size: 19 residues. The J segment lost 2 bases and the V segment lost 7 bases, leaving 18 bases of the junction unmatched. CDR1 and CDR2 (germline): LNHDA, SQIVND (reference sequence). The CDR3 DNA is TGTGCCAGTAAGGCCGTGGGGGATCGAGGACTAGCGGCCACAGATACGCAGTATTTT. Translation: CASKAVGDRGLAATDTQYF.

This clone was picked up one time. The chain combines TRBV23-1 with TRBJ1-6; tentatively, D is TRBD1 (5 bases). TRBV23-1 is sorted into the ORF group, with uncertain function. The V end was cut by 7 bases, the J end by 0 bases, with 16 bases between. This CDR3 comprises 17 residues. The DNA of the CDR3 is TGCGCCAGCATGCACAGGCCCCCGCTCTCCTATAATTCACCCCTCCACTTT. Amino acids: CASMHRPPLSYNSPLHF.

The gene calls are TRBV5-6 and TRBJ2-5; no firm D call. CDR3 length equals 12 residues. CDR1 SGHDT and CDR2 YYEEEE come from the germline V gene. Trimming removed 0 bases at V and 5 bases at J, with 5 bases between. The CDR3 nucleotides read TGTGCCAGCAGCTTGGCTGTGGAGACCCAGTACTTC. It translates to CASSLAVETQYF.

This clone was picked up many times. This chain joins TRBV5-1 and TRBJ2-1; D possibly corresponds to TRBD1 (7 bases). Trimming took off 3 bases at V and 8 bases at J, with 24 bases between the two ends. CDR3 length equals 17 residues. Germline loops: CDR1 SGHRS, CDR2 YFSETQ. The CDR3 reads CASSWGLGAQGGYEQFF. The CDR3 bases are TGCGCCAGCAGCTGGGGGCTGGGGGCCCAGGGGGGCTATGAGCAGTTCTTC.

This chain joins TRBV4-2 and TRBJ2-7, with 7 bases aligning to TRBD1. CDR3 size: 15 residues. Germline V lookup: CDR1 LGHNA, CDR2 YNFKEQ. V gave up 1 base and J gave up 5 bases; unmatched junction bases: 8. CDR3 region: CASSQGVDREHEQYF. In DNA form, the CDR3 reads TGTGCCAGCAGCCAAGGTGTAGACAGGGAACACGAGCAGTACTTC.

The CDR3 DNA reads TGTGCCAGCAGCTTAAGAATAAGTGAGCAGTTCTTC. It is translated as CASSLRISEQFF. This sequence joins TRBV5-6 and TRBJ2-1; no clear D gene. The CDR3 is 12 amino acids. Trimming took 2 bases from V and 9 from J, leaving 9 bases between them. Germline CDR1 SGHDT, CDR2 YYEEEE.

The chain uses TRBV5-5 and TRBJ1-5, with D unresolved. The CDR3 has 14 amino acids. V lost 0 bases and J lost 2, with 6 bases in between. Germline V gene sequence: CDR1 SGHKS, CDR2 YYEKEE (reference sequence). CDR3 residues: CASSLGEGNQPQHF. In nucleotides, the CDR3 is TGTGCCAGCAGCTTGGGTGAGGGCAATCAGCCCCAGCATTTT.

The chain is built from TRBV11-1 and TRBJ2-3; 7 nucleotides match TRBD1. V lost 6 bases and J lost 0; bases outside the gene matches: 9. The CDR3 is 16 residues long. Germline V gene data show CDR1 as SGHAT and CDR2 as FQDESV (reference sequence). The CDR3 nucleotides are TGTGCCAGCAGATACGGACAGGTCTCTAGCACAGATACGCAGTATTTT. It yields the protein CASRYGQVSSTDTQYF.

The V gene is TRBV7-9, the J gene TRBJ2-1; D gene ambiguous. Per the germline V gene, CDR1 is SEHNR and CDR2 is FQNEAQ (reference sequence). The germline V and J ends were trimmed by 3 bases and 8 bases, with 8 bases remaining between them. The CDR3 runs 12 residues. This chain's CDR3 is CASSLIGYEQFF. The CDR3 DNA reads as TGTGCCAGCAGCTTGATTGGGTATGAGCAGTTCTTC. The full variable domain, in which reference TRBV7-9 and TRBJ2-1 provide the parts outside the CDR3, is DTGVSQNPRHKITKRGQNVTFRCDPISEHNRLYWYRQTLGQGPEFLTYFQNEAQLEKSRLLSDRFSAERPKGSFSTLEIQRTEQGDSAMYLCASSLIGYEQFFGPGTRLTVL.

This clone was counted a few times. The CDR3 region is CASSSSGGANTGELFF. The CDR3 nucleotides are TGTGCCAGCAGTTCTAGCGGGGGGGCGAACACCGGGGAGCTGTTTTTT. The chain has TRBV6-5 and TRBJ2-2; 12 nucleotides line up with TRBD2. The CDR3 is 16 amino acids. From germline, CDR1 is MNHEY and CDR2 SVGAGI. V gave up 4 bases and J gave up 0 bases; unmatched junction bases: 0.

This chain uses TRBV9 with TRBJ2-1; no reliable D call. The ends were cut back, 0 bases at V and 4 bases at J, with 11 bases in the middle. This CDR3 has 15 residues. Germline CDR1 is SGDLS and CDR2 is YYNGEE. The CDR3 sequence is CASSVAASRYNEQFF. As DNA, the CDR3 is TGTGCCAGCAGCGTAGCGGCTAGTCGGTACAATGAGCAGTTCTTC.

The chain employs TRBV21-1 and TRBJ2-5; the table's D call, TRBD1, was not checked against the DNA. TRBV21-1 is a pseudogene locus. The CDR3 is 19 residues long. The CDR3 reads CASSRGTRTGSLIQETQYF. The CDR3 coding sequence is TGTGCCAGCAGCAGGGGGACACGCACAGGGTCACTAATCCAAGAGACCCAGTACTTC.

This chain uses TRBV27 with TRBJ2-1; D is ambiguous. V lost 3 bases and J 5 bases, leaving 8 bases between the germline ends. CDR1 and CDR2 (germline): MNHEY, SMNVEV (reference sequence). CDR3 size: 13 residues. DNA of the CDR3: TGTGCCAGCAGTTTCAGGCAGGACAATGAGCAGTTCTTC. This encodes CASSFRQDNEQFF.

This clone was picked up one time. The chain has TRBV7-9 and TRBJ2-5; maybe TRBD2 (6 bases). Trimming removed 5 bases from V and 4 bases from J, with 17 bases in between. This CDR3 is built from 15 residues. The germline CDR1 and CDR2 sequences are SEHNR and FQNEAQ (reference sequence). CDR3 sequence reads: CASSTTGGLLETQYF. The DNA for the CDR3 is TGTGCCAGCAGCACTACAGGAGGGTTATTAGAGACCCAGTACTTC.

J is TRBJ2-7 and V is TRBV7-3; D gene unclear. The CDR3 covers 13 residues. Deletions cut 0 bases from V and 7 bases from J, with 10 bases between. From germline, CDR1 is SGHTA and CDR2 FQGTGA. The chain's CDR3 is CASSLTGVEEQYF. CDR3 sequence (DNA): TGTGCCAGCAGCTTAACTGGGGTGGAGGAGCAGTACTTC.

The chain uses TRBV7-2 and TRBJ2-1; D is possibly TRBD2 (6 bases). Trimming pared 3 bases from V and 10 bases from J, leaving 19 bases between. CDR1 and CDR2 (germline): SGHTA, FQGNSA. The CDR3 is 15 amino acids. The DNA for the CDR3 is TGTGCCAGCAGCTTGGGTGGGAGGCGGCCGATGGAGCAGTTCTTC. The encoded protein is CASSLGGRRPMEQFF.